This TCR beta chain was sequenced for a study of blood T cell repertoires in COVID-19. Study as a whole: T cells, B-cell-depleted T cells, or PBMCs provided the cDNA or gDNA that served as material.

Sequenced by immunoSEQ multiplex PCR; TCRdb stores in-frame clones only, minus some. The table has about 160,000 clones, about nine tenths seen once. This TCR derives from a woman aged 55-69 years who had recovered from COVID-19. The sequenced sample was peripheral blood.

CDR3 amino acids: CASSRLAGRRSAYNEQFF. The CDR3 bases are TGTGCCAGCAGCCGACTAGCGGGAAGGAGATCGGCATACAATGAGCAGTTCTTC. The gene calls are TRBV5-4 and TRBJ2-1; 11 positions match TRBD2. CDR3 length: 18 residues. Trimming at V came to 4 bases and at J to 4 bases, leaving 13 bases not matched to a gene. CDR1 and CDR2 (germline): SGHNT, YYREEE (reference sequence).